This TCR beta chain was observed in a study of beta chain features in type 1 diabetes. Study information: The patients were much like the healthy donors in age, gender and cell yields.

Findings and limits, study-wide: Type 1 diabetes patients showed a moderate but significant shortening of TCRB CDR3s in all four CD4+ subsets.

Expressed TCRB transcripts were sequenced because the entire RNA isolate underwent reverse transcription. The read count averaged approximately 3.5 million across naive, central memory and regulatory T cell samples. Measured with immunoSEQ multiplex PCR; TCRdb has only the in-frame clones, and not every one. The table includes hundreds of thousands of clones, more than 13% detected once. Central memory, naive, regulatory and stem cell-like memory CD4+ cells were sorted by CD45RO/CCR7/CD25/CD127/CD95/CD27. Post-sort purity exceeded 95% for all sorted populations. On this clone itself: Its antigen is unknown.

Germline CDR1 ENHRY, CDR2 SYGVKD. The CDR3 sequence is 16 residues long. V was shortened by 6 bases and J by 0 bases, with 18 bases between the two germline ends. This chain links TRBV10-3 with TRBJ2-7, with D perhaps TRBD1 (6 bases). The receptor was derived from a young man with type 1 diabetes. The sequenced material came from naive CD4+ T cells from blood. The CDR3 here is CAISSHFGTLSYEQYF. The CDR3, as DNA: TGTGCCATCAGCTCGCATTTCGGGACACTCTCCTACGAGCAGTACTTC.